The 24 T cell receptor beta chains listed next were all sequenced from one sample in a study of shared clonotypes between healthy human individuals. Measured with immunoSEQ multiplex PCR; TCRdb has only the in-frame clones, and not every one. The sample comprises about 340,000 clones, less than 85% of which are singletons, and around 9.3% rests with the top ten. Sequencing used memory CD4+ T cells sorted from blood. As for subset: CD45RA-negative fraction. The receptors derive from a man younger than 40 in good health.

Only a few counts were recorded for this clone. The rearrangement joins TRBV19 to TRBJ1-5; 9 positions agree with TRBD1. V lost 6 bases, J lost 4 bases, and 19 bases stayed unmatched. Germline V gene lookup returns CDR1 LNHDA and CDR2 SQIVND (reference sequence). The CDR3 extends over 19 amino acids. CDR3 DNA sequence: TGTGCCAGTAGCACGCCGATCCTAACAGGGGGCGATGGTAATCAGCCCCAGCATTTT. This sequence encodes CASSTPILTGGDGNQPQHF.

At least ten counts were recorded for this clone. The CDR3 region has the DNA TGTGCCAGCAGGGGACAGGGCATCTACAATGAGCAGTTCTTC. This codes for CASRGQGIYNEQFF. The V gene is TRBV6-5, the J gene TRBJ2-1; TRBD1 matches at 9 bases. CDR1 and CDR2 from the germline V gene are MNHEY and SVGAGI. This CDR3 has 14 residues. Trimming at V came to 6 bases and at J to 3 bases, leaving 3 bases not matched to a gene.

This clone is termed medium-sized. Distinct nucleotide sequences in the sample also encode this CDR3. The genes are TRBV2 and TRBJ1-1; D is unresolved. Germline CDR1 and CDR2: SNHLY and FYNNEI. The CDR3 length is 13 residues. The V gene lost 1 base and the J gene lost 4 bases, with 7 bases spanning the gap. The CDR3 loop reads CASSEGPGTEAFF. The CDR3 DNA follows: TGTGCCAGCAGTGAAGGCCCAGGCACTGAAGCTTTCTTT.

This clone has only a few counts. This chain uses TRBV7-2 with TRBJ2-7; no reliable D call. Germline-derived CDR1 and CDR2 are SGHTA and FQGNSA. The V gene lost 6 bases and the J gene lost 3 bases, with 12 bases spanning the gap. CDR3 length: 13 residues. The DNA of the CDR3 is TGTGCCAGCAGACTGGACGGCCACTACGAGCAGTACTTC. Translated, it gives CASRLDGHYEQYF.

V is TRBV29-1 and J is TRBJ2-1; tentatively, D is TRBD1 or TRBD2 (5 bases each). The CDR3 sequence is 14 residues long. In germline, CDR1 is SQVTM, CDR2 ANQGSEA. Trimming took off 6 bases at V and 7 bases at J, with 19 bases between the two ends. In DNA, the CDR3 is TGCAGCGTGAACCGGCCGGGACGTACTAATGAGCAGTTCTTC. Protein: CSVNRPGRTNEQFF.

The rearrangement uses TRBV5-1 and TRBJ2-7, with D perhaps matching TRBD2 (6 bases). Germline CDR1 reads SGHRS; CDR2 reads YFSETQ. V shed 4 bases and J shed 3 bases, with 14 bases lying between them. The CDR3 runs 14 residues. The CDR3 DNA reads as TGCGCCAGCAGCCTACGACTAGAGTACTACGAGCAGTACTTC. Protein sequence: CASSLRLEYYEQYF.

In this sample, this clone turned up a few times. V gene TRBV5-6 combines with J gene TRBJ2-7; D is undetermined. This CDR3 contains 10 residues. Trimming removed 4 bases at V and 6 bases at J, with 5 bases between. Germline lookup yields CDR1 SGHDT and CDR2 YYEEEE. The CDR3, as DNA: TGTGCCAGCAGCCCCCTCGAGCAGTACTTC. It is translated as CASSPLEQYF.

This clone was observed at least ten times. The rearrangement links TRBV25-1 to TRBJ2-2; 10 bases are shared with TRBD1. CDR1 is MGHDK, CDR2 SYGVNS, per germline. There are 15 residues in the CDR3. The V segment lost 6 bases and the J segment 7 bases; nucleotides outside the gene matches: 8. In nucleotides, the CDR3 is TGTGCCAGCAGGGAAGACAGGGGGCAGGTCGGGGAGCTGTTTTTT. Encoded protein: CASREDRGQVGELFF.

The chain joins TRBV9 to TRBJ2-3, with D perhaps TRBD1 (6 bases). The germline gives CDR1 SGDLS, CDR2 YYNGEE. This CDR3 is 16 amino acids long. Trimming cost V 0 bases and J 2 bases, with 13 bases left between them. The DNA for the CDR3 is TGTGCCAGCAGCGTAGGCCAGGGGATAAACACAGATACGCAGTATTTT. Its translation: CASSVGQGINTDTQYF.

This clone showed up just a few times. The chain joins TRBV18 to TRBJ2-2, with 8 positions matching TRBD2. Trimming cost V 2 bases and J 5 bases; bases outside gene matches: 7. CDR1 is KGHSH, CDR2 LQKENI, per germline. This CDR3 is 16 amino acids long. CDR3 DNA sequence: TGTGCCAGCTCACCAACTAGCGGCATTGGGACCGGGGAGCTGTTTTTT. This gives the protein CASSPTSGIGTGELFF.

Concerning this clone: The sample holds other DNA sequences that translate to the same CDR3. The chain couples TRBV19 to TRBJ2-1; D tentatively reads TRBD1 or TRBD2 (5 bases each). The CDR3 is 15 residues long. Germline CDR1 LNHDA, CDR2 SQIVND (reference sequence). The germline V and J ends were trimmed by 4 bases and 5 bases, with 15 bases remaining between them. This chain's CDR3 is CASSTGTRGHNEQFF. CDR3 sequence (DNA): TGTGCCAGTAGTACCGGGACCCGGGGTCACAATGAGCAGTTCTTC.

The chain combines TRBV5-6 with TRBJ2-7; no definite D call. Germline V CDR1 and CDR2: SGHDT, YYEEEE. Trimming shortened V by 0 bases and J by 4 bases, and 5 bases separated the two germline ends. The CDR3 contains 12 residues. This CDR3 is CASSLGTYEQYF. CDR3 DNA: TGTGCCAGCAGCTTGGGTACGTACGAGCAGTACTTC.

V gene TRBV7-9 combines with J gene TRBJ2-2; TRBD2 matches at 12 bases. The junction had 2 bases not matched to a gene; V was cut back by 8 bases and J by 4 bases. Germline V gene data show CDR1 as SEHNR and CDR2 as FQNEAQ (reference sequence). The CDR3 length is 14 residues. CDR3 DNA: TGTGCCAGCGGACTAGCGGGACCCACCGGGGAGCTGTTTTTT. Encoded protein: CASGLAGPTGELFF.

The chain is built from TRBV7-8 and TRBJ1-5; 9 bases fit TRBD1. There are 15 residues in the CDR3. CDR1 SGHVS and CDR2 FQNEAQ come from the germline V gene. The trim removed 3 bases at V and 3 bases at J, leaving 3 bases unmatched. The CDR3 region is CASSLGQGVNQPQHF. CDR3 sequence (DNA): TGTGCCAGCAGCTTGGGACAGGGCGTCAATCAGCCCCAGCATTTT.

The chain has TRBV6-5 and TRBJ2-5; TRBD1 matches at 11 bases. The V gene's germline CDR1 is MNHEY and CDR2 SVGAGI. V was pared by 7 bases and J by 5 bases, with 6 bases of the junction left unmatched. The CDR3 contains 14 residues. CDR3 sequence (DNA): TGTGCCAGCACAGGGACAGGGGGTTTCGAGACCCAGTACTTC. Amino acid sequence: CASTGTGGFETQYF.

The J gene is TRBJ2-7, the V gene TRBV30; no firm D call. This CDR3 spans 12 amino acids. Germline V lookup: CDR1 GTSNPN, CDR2 SVGIG (reference sequence). Trimming removed 3 bases from V and 6 bases from J, with 12 bases in between. This CDR3 is CAWSDNVGEQYF. In DNA, the CDR3 is TGTGCCTGGAGCGACAATGTGGGCGAGCAGTACTTC.

The chain joins TRBV28 to TRBJ1-1; D might be TRBD1 (6 bases). V was clipped by 8 bases and J by 7 bases, with 14 bases between them. The germline gives CDR1 MDHEN, CDR2 SYDVKM. The CDR3 has 12 amino acids. For the CDR3, the DNA is TGTGCCAGCGGACAGTCTCAAATTGAAGCTTTCTTT. Protein sequence: CASGQSQIEAFF. Together with reference TRBV28 and TRBJ1-1, the CDR3 gives the full variable domain: DVKVTQSSRYLVKRTGEKVFLECVQDMDHENMFWYRQDPGLGLRLIYFSYDVKMKEKGDIPEGYSVSREKKERFSLILESASTNQTSMYLCASGQSQIEAFFGQGTRLTVV.

This clone occurred a few times. The chain combines TRBV30 with TRBJ1-5; D is unresolved. This CDR3 has 16 residues. The V end lost 2 bases, the J end lost 1 base, and 15 bases lay between the germline ends. Germline CDR1 is GTSNPN and CDR2 is SVGIG (reference sequence). CDR3 amino acids: CAWSPRTGTSNQPQHF. The CDR3 DNA is TGTGCCTGGAGTCCCAGGACTGGCACCAGCAATCAGCCCCAGCATTTT.

The chain recombines TRBV7-6 with TRBJ1-2; 8 bases map to TRBD1. Germline CDR1 SGHVS, CDR2 FNYEAQ. The CDR3 contains 15 residues. The J segment lost 7 bases and the V segment lost 2 bases, leaving 9 bases of the junction unmatched. Written as DNA, the CDR3 is TGTGCCAGCAGCTTACTAAATTCGGGGACAGGTGGCTACACCTTC. Protein: CASSLLNSGTGGYTF.

The chain is built from TRBV7-9 and TRBJ2-1; 7 nucleotides agree with TRBD1. CDR3 length: 16 amino acids. Germline V lookup: CDR1 SEHNR, CDR2 FQNEAQ (reference sequence). Trimming cost V 4 bases and J 6 bases; bases outside gene matches: 12. DNA for the CDR3: TGTGCCAGCAGCTCTCCACCGGGACAGAATCTCAATGAGCAGTTCTTC. It is translated as CASSSPPGQNLNEQFF.

The V gene is TRBV2, the J gene TRBJ1-6; a weak D match, TRBD1 (5 bases). The CDR3 totals 15 residues. The V end was cut by 3 bases, the J end by 6 bases, with 12 bases between. The germline gives CDR1 SNHLY, CDR2 FYNNEI. The DNA for the CDR3 is TGTGCCAGCAGTGAGTTGACAGCCGCTAATTCACCCCTCCACTTT. Encoded protein: CASSELTAANSPLHF.

The chain carries TRBV11-2 and TRBJ1-5, with 8 bases lining up with TRBD1. CDR3 size: 15 residues. Germline CDR1 reads SGHAT; CDR2 reads FQNNGV. The trim removed 4 bases at V and 4 bases at J, leaving 6 bases unmatched. CDR3 amino acids: CASSSPRQGNQPQHF. The DNA of the CDR3 is TGTGCCAGCAGCTCTCCGAGACAGGGGAATCAGCCCCAGCATTTT.

V usage is TRBV19 and J usage is TRBJ2-7, with 8 bases lining up with TRBD2. V shed 8 bases and J 6 bases; nucleotides not matched to a gene: 3. The CDR3 is 11 residues long. Looked up from germline, CDR1 is LNHDA and CDR2 is SQIVND (reference sequence). CDR3 sequence (DNA): TGTGCCAGTGGCGGGGGGCGCGAGCAGTACTTC. Translation: CASGGGREQYF.

The CDR3 is CASSVGKLTGELFF. CDR3 bases: TGCGCCAGCAGCGTCGGGAAACTCACCGGGGAGCTGTTTTTT. The J gene is TRBJ2-2, the V gene TRBV5-1, with D possibly matching TRBD2 (5 bases). Germline CDR1 is SGHRS and CDR2 is YFSETQ. The V end lost 4 bases, the J end lost 4 bases, and 11 bases lay between the germline ends. The CDR3 extends over 14 amino acids.